The 4 T cell receptor beta chains given below trace back to one sample, sequenced in a study of control samples from healthy donors and cancer patients. TCRdb keeps only in-frame clones here, not all; method: immunoSEQ multiplex PCR. The table records about 160,000 clones, around 90% of them present only once. Sequences were obtained from blood. The receptors were sampled from a man younger than 45 in good health.

The table lists this clone with a count of one. V usage is TRBV12-3 or TRBV12-4 and J usage is TRBJ1-1; perhaps TRBD1 as D (5 bases). Trimming removed 10 bases at V and 3 bases at J, with 9 bases between. This CDR3 contains 11 residues. CDR3 nucleotide sequence: TGTGCCACTGGGGGGGACACTGAAGCTTTCTTT. It specifies CATGGDTEAFF.

This rearrangement joins TRBV7-9 to TRBJ2-7; D call uncertain. V was shortened by 1 base and J by 5 bases, with 6 bases between the two germline ends. CDR3 length: 12 residues. Germline CDR1 reads SEHNR; CDR2 reads FQNEAQ (reference sequence). DNA of the CDR3: TGTGCCAGCAGCTTAGTAACCCACGAGCAGTACTTC. Translating it yields CASSLVTHEQYF. The variable domain in full, with the rest retrieved from reference TRBV7-9 and TRBJ2-7, is DTGVSQNPRHKITKRGQNVTFRCDPISEHNRLYWYRQTLGQGPEFLTYFQNEAQLEKSRLLSDRFSAERPKGSFSTLEIQRTEQGDSAMYLCASSLVTHEQYFGPGTRLTVT.

The rearrangement links TRBV18 to TRBJ2-7; D gene ambiguous. V shed 6 bases and J shed 6 bases, with 15 bases lying between them. In germline, CDR1 is KGHSH, CDR2 LQKENI. The CDR3 totals 13 residues. CDR3 DNA: TGTGCCAGCTCCCCGCCCCCTGGTGGCGAGCAGTACTTC. It encodes CASSPPPGGEQYF.

The chain is built from TRBV21-1 and TRBJ2-1. TRBV21-1 is a listed pseudogene. This CDR3 contains 13 residues. DNA for the CDR3: TGTGCCAGCAGCTCAAGAGGGGGGCGTGAGCAGTTCTTC. The encoded protein is CASSSRGGREQFF.